This section outlines one T cell receptor beta chain sequence together with its context. Its target is unknown. The entry originates in a study of T cell responses to AZD1222 COVID-19 vaccine. Study-wide points: Vaccination with two AZD1222 doses was followed by a rise in Spike-specific TCR breadth and depth.

V lost 8 bases and J 0 bases, leaving 7 bases between the germline ends. The CDR3 runs to 12 residues. Germline CDR1 and CDR2: MNHEY and SVGAGI. Generated by immunoSEQ multiplex PCR, the TCRdb table keeps only in-frame clones and is missing some. The data show 150,000 to 200,000 clones, about 90% seen once. The sample here was peripheral blood, taken 28 days after the second AZD1222 dose. The V gene is TRBV6-5, the J gene TRBJ1-1; no clear D. The clonotype was recovered from an adult who received the AZD1222 COVID-19 vaccine. The CDR3 DNA reads as TGTGCCAGCGTGGGGATGAACACTGAAGCTTTCTTT. The encoded protein is CASVGMNTEAFF.